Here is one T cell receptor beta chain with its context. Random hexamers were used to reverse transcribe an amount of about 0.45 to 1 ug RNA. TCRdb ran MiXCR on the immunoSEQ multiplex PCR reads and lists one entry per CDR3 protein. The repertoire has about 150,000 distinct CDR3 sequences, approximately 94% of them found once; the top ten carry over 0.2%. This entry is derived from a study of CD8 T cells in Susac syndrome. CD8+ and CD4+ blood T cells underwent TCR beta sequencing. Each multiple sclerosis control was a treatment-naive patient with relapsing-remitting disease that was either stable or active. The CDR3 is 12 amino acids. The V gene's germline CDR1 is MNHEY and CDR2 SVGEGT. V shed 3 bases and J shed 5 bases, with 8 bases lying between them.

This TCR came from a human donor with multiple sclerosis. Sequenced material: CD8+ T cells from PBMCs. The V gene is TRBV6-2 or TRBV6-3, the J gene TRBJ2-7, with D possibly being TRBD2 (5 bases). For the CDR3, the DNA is TGTGCCAGCAGTTATCCCGGGAACGAGCAGTACTTC. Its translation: CASSYPGNEQYF.